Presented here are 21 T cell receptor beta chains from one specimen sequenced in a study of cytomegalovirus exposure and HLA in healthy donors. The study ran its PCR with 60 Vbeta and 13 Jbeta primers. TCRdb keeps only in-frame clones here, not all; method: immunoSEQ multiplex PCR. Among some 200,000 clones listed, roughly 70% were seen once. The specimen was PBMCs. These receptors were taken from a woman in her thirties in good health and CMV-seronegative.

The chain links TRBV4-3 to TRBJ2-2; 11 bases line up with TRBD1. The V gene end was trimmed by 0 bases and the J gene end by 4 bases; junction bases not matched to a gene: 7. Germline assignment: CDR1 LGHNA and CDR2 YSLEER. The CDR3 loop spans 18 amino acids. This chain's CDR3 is CASSQDGFGTGGTGELFF. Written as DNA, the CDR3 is TGCGCCAGCAGCCAAGACGGGTTTGGGACAGGGGGCACCGGGGAGCTGTTTTTT.

Here the CDR3 reads CASSLPQAGGPYEQYF. Here the CDR3 DNA reads TGTGCCAGCAGCTTACCTCAAGCGGGAGGGCCTTACGAGCAGTACTTC. V gene TRBV7-9 combines with J gene TRBJ2-7, with 10 bases identical to TRBD2. The trim removed 2 bases at V and 4 bases at J, leaving 8 bases unmatched. The CDR3 sequence is 16 residues long. CDR1 and CDR2 from the germline V gene are SEHNR and FQNEAQ (reference sequence).

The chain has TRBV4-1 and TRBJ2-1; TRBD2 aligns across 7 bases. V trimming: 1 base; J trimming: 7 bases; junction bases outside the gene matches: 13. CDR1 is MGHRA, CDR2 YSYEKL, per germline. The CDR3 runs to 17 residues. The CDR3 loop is CASSQAGASGVGNEQFF. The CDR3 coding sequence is TGCGCCAGCAGCCAAGCCGGGGCGAGCGGGGTTGGGAATGAGCAGTTCTTC.

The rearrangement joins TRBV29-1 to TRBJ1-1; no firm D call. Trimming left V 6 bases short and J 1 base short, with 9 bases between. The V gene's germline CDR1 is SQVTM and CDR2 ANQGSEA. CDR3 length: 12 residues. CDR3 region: CSVITSNTEAFF. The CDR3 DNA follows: TGCAGCGTCATAACTTCGAACACTGAAGCTTTCTTT.

The CDR3, as DNA: TGTGCCAGCAGCTCTATAAGACTAGACCGGTTTTACAATGAGCAGTTCTTC. The encoded protein is CASSSIRLDRFYNEQFF. J is TRBJ2-1 and V is TRBV7-8; possibly TRBD2 for D (6 bases). The CDR3 covers 17 residues. V lost 4 bases to trimming and J lost 4 bases, with 20 bases between them. Germline V lookup: CDR1 SGHVS, CDR2 FQNEAQ.

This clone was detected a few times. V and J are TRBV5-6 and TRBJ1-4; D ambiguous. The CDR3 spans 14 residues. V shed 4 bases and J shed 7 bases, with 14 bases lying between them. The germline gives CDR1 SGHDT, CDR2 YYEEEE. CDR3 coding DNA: TGTGCCAGCAGCGTACGTCGGGGTTCTGAAAAACTGTTTTTT. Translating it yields CASSVRRGSEKLFF.

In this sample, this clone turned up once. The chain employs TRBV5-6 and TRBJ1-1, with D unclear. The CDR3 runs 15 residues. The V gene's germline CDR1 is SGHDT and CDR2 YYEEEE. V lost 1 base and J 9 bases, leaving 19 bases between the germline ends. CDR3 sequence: CASSLNGRFVPKAFF. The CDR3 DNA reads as TGTGCCAGCAGCTTGAATGGCAGATTTGTCCCCAAAGCTTTCTTT.

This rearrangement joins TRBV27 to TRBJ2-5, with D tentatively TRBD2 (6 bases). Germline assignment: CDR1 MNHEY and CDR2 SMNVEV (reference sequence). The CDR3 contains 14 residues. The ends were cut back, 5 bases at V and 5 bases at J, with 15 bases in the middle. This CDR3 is CASSTMTSRETQYF. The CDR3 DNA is TGTGCCAGCAGTACAATGACTAGTCGCGAGACCCAGTACTTC.

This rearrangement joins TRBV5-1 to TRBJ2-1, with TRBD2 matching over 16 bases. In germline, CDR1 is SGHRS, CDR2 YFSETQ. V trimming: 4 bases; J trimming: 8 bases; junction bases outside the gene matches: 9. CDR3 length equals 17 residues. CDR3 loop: CASSRGLAGGSPHEQFF. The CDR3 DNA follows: TGCGCCAGCAGCAGGGGACTAGCGGGAGGGTCTCCGCATGAGCAGTTCTTC.

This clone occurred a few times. This CDR3 reads CASSLWNHEGGYTF. CDR3 sequence (DNA): TGTGCCAGCAGCTTGTGGAACCACGAGGGTGGCTACACCTTC. The chain recombines TRBV5-6 with TRBJ1-2, with D unclear. V gave up 1 base and J gave up 7 bases, with 14 bases separating them. The CDR3 runs 14 residues. CDR1 is SGHDT, CDR2 YYEEEE, per germline.

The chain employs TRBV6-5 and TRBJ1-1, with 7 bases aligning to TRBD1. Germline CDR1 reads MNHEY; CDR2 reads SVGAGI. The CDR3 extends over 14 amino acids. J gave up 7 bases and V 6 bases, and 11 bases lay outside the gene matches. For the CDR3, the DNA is TGTGCCAGCAGACCGCCACCTCAGGGGGGTGAAGCTTTCTTT. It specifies CASRPPPQGGEAFF.

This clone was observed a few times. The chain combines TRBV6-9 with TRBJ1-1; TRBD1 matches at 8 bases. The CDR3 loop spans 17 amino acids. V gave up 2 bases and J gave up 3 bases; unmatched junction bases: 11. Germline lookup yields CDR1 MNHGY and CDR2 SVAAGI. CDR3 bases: TGTGCCAGCAGTTATCCCGGGACAGGATTACGATACACTGAAGCTTTCTTT. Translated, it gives CASSYPGTGLRYTEAFF.

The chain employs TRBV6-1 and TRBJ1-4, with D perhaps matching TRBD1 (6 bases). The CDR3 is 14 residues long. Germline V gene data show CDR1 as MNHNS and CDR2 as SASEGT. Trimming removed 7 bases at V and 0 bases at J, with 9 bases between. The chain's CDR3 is CASTGVATNEKLFF. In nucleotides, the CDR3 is TGTGCCAGCACAGGGGTCGCAACTAATGAAAAACTGTTTTTT.

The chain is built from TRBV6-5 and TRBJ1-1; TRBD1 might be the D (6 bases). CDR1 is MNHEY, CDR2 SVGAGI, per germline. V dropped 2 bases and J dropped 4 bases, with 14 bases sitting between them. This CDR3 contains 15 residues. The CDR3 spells CASSYQSRGSTEAFF. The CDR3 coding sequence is TGTGCCAGCAGTTACCAATCCAGGGGAAGCACTGAAGCTTTCTTT.

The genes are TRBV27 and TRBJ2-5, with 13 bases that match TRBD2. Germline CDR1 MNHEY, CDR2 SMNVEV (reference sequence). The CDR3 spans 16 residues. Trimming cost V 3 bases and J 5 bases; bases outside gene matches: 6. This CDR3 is CASSFHGTSGEETQYF. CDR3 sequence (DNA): TGTGCCAGCAGTTTTCACGGGACTAGCGGGGAGGAGACCCAGTACTTC.

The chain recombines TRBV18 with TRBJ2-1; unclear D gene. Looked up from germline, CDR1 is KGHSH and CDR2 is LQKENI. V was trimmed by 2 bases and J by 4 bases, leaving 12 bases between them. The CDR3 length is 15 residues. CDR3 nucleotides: TGTGCCAGCTCACCAATTTCCACTCATTACAATGAGCAGTTCTTC. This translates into CASSPISTHYNEQFF.

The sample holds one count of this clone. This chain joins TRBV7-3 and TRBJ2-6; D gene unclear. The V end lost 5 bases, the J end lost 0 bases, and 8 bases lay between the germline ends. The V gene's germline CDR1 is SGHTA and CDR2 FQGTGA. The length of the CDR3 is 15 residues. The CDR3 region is CASSLESSGANVLTF. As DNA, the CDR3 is TGTGCCAGCAGCCTAGAATCCTCTGGGGCCAACGTCCTGACTTTC.

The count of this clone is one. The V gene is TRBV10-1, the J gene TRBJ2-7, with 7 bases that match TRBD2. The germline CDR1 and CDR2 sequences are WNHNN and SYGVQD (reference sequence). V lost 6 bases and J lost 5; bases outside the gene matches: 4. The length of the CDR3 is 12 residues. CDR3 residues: CASSLGGDEQYF. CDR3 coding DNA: TGCGCCAGCAGCCTTGGGGGGGACGAGCAGTACTTC.

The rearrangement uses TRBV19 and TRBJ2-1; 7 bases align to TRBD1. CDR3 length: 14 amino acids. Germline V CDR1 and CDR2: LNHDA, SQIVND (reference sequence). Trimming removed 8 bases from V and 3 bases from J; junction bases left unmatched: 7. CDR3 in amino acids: CASATGIVYNEQFF. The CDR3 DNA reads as TGTGCCAGTGCGACAGGGATCGTCTACAATGAGCAGTTCTTC. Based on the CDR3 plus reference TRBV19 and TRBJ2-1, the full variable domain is DGGITQSPKYLFRKEGQNVTLSCEQNLNHDAMYWYRQDPGQGLRLIYYSQIVNDFQKGDIAEGYSVSREKKESFPLTVTSAQKNPTAFYLCASATGIVYNEQFFGPGTRLTVL.

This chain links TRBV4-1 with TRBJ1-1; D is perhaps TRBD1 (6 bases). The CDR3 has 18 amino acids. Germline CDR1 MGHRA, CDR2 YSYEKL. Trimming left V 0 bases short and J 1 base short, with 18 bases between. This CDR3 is CASSQDLGQRTANTEAFF. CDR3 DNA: TGCGCCAGCAGCCAAGATCTAGGGCAACGGACAGCGAACACTGAAGCTTTCTTT.

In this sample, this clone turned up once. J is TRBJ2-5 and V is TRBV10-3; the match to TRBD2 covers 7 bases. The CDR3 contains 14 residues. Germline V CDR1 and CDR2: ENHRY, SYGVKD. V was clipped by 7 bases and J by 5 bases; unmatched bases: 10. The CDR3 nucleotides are TGTGCCATCATGGCTGGCGGGAGTGGGGAGACCCAGTACTTC. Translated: CAIMAGGSGETQYF.